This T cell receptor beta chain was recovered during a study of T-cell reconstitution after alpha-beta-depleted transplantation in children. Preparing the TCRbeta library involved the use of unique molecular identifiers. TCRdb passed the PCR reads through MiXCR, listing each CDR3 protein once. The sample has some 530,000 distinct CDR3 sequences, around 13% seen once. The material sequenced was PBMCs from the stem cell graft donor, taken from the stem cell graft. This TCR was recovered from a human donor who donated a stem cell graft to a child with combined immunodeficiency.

CDR3 sequence: CASSQEPGSSMGTGELFF. The CDR3 region has the DNA TGTGCCAGCAGCCAAGAACCCGGGAGTTCCATGGGCACCGGGGAGCTGTTTTTT. The V gene is TRBV4-2, the J gene TRBJ2-2; maybe TRBD2 (6 bases). The ends were cut back, 0 bases at V and 4 bases at J, with 18 bases in the middle. CDR1 and CDR2 (germline): LGHNA, YNFKEQ. The CDR3 has 18 residues.